This T cell receptor beta chain derives from a study of cytomegalovirus exposure and HLA in healthy donors. The study ran its PCR with 60 Vbeta and 13 Jbeta primers. Generated by immunoSEQ multiplex PCR, the TCRdb table keeps only in-frame clones and is missing some. Of 150,000 or so clones detected, approximately 71% appear once; the ten largest clones hold approximately 11%. Trimming removed 1 base from V and 2 bases from J; junction bases left unmatched: 10. This CDR3 region has 19 residues. The germline V gene has CDR1 SEHNR and CDR2 FQNEAQ (reference sequence). The chain employs TRBV7-9 and TRBJ2-1, with TRBD2 identical over 11 bases. The clonotype was recovered from a man younger than 35 in good health and CMV-seropositive. Sequences were obtained from PBMCs. The CDR3 loop reads CASSLVGSGRAPAYNEQFF. CDR3 coding DNA: TGTGCCAGCAGCTTAGTTGGTAGCGGGAGGGCCCCAGCCTACAATGAGCAGTTCTTC. The variable domain in full, with the rest retrieved from reference TRBV7-9 and TRBJ2-1, is DTGVSQNPRHKITKRGQNVTFRCDPISEHNRLYWYRQTLGQGPEFLTYFQNEAQLEKSRLLSDRFSAERPKGSFSTLEIQRTEQGDSAMYLCASSLVGSGRAPAYNEQFFGPGTRLTVL.